This TCR beta chain originates from a study of radiotherapy plus CTLA-4 blockade in lung cancer (dated by TCRdb to the late 2010s). Describing the broader study: Objective responses were observed in 18% of enrolled patients, and disease control was achieved in approximately 32%. The paper as a whole reports these results and caveats: The strongest predictors of response were reported to be early dynamic shifts in blood T cell clones along with a rise in serum interferon-beta following radiation. After treatment with radiotherapy and ipilimumab, TCR clones that originated in tumors expanded in peripheral blood.

The study evaluated CTLA-4 blockade (ipilimumab) given together with focal radiation therapy in patients who had chemo-refractory metastatic non-small-cell lung cancer. Points on this clone: No antigen is known for it. Base qualities are not recorded, but no much larger clone differs from it by a single base.

Library preparation was by the immunoSEQ multiplex PCR assay. Imported from immuneACCESS, the table was reduced by TCRdb to in-frame sequences with V and J called. These copies leave out some clones; in studies compared against another copy, an unresolved V gene accounts for under half, and the cause of the remainder is not known. This sample comprises approximately 45,000 clones, approximately 62% of them detected only once. The top ten clonotypes cover around a sixth of the sample. CDR1 and CDR2 are drawn from the germline V gene: SGHRS, YFSETQ. The V end loses 6 bases and the J end loses 4 bases, and a stretch of 13 bases separates them. Including cysteine and phenylalanine, the CDR3 has 13 amino acids. The sequence is cut down to CDR3 DNA, 39 bases in frame from base 1.

The specimen was peripheral blood, collected from a patient treated with radiotherapy plus ipilimumab. The clonotype originates from a human donor with non-small cell lung cancer who had a partial response to radiotherapy plus ipilimumab. The chain is made from TRBV5-1 and TRBJ1-1, and TRBD1 may be the D gene, going by 6 matching bases. The DNA sequence is TGCGCCAGCAACAGGGAAGAAGGCACTGAAGCTTTCTTT. It specifies CASNREEGTEAFF.